This record looks at one T cell receptor beta chain sequence and its context. This clonotype was counted ten times or more. The target of this receptor is not known. An end of the junction differs from the germline gene, which may be a read error. This sample was taken from a study of identical twins (dated by TCRdb to the mid-2010s). About the investigation overall: To test whether fetal clonotypes persist, the study used deep sequencing on TCR alpha and beta repertoires from monozygotic twins, unrelated adults of various ages, and cord blood. Replicate twin experiments were performed at different times using different library preparation protocols to rule out contamination.

The paper's findings and limits, for the study overall: Because the same donors could not be followed over many years, the conclusions depended on cross-sectional statistical analysis. Excess twin sharing in beta out-of-frame sequences was weaker because fewer shared sequences lowered the signal-to-noise ratio. Invariant T cells such as MAIT and iNKT could partly confound zero-insertion analyses, although diverse VJ usage argued against such confounding for most clonotypes. Abundant cord blood beta clonotypes had fewer insertions, young adult naive repertoires showed a similar but weaker trend, and memory repertoires showed no such trend. In monozygotic twins, out-of-frame TCR alpha sharing was systematically underestimated by recombination models, although the models agreed with sharing between unrelated individuals. Compared with coincidental sharing between unrelated individuals, out-of-frame TCR alpha sequences shared between twins showed an excess of sequences with low generation probability.

Every donor in the study was a healthy Caucasian. The germline V gene sets CDR1 to SGHTA and CDR2 to FQGNSA. The CDR3 numbers 16 residues from cysteine through phenylalanine. Solely the CDR3 DNA is kept, with 48 bases framed from the first base. Library preparation employed 5' RACE. Sequencing instrument: Illumina HiSeq 2000. Template switching introduced a universal primer binding site; the final cDNA contained a unique molecular identifier, enabling accurate counting of TCR cDNA molecules. First-strand cDNA for TCR alpha and beta chains was synthesized from specific primers in the conserved constant-segment region. To control for contamination, every cDNA library was double barcoded, receiving both a SMART-Mk sample barcode and Illumina barcodes. TruSeq adapter sequences, together with Illumina sample barcodes, were added in two successive PCR steps. TCR alpha and beta cDNA libraries were sequenced on the Illumina HiSeq platform with custom primers. The study's own analysis went as follows. Raw reads were processed with MiGEC to extract unique molecular identifiers, and MiXCR was used to determine CDR3 positions. For each individual, recombination models were inferred using an EM algorithm with the repgenHMM and IGoR tools. Shared clonotypes were analyzed with the tcR package in R, and sharing was normalized by the product of cloneset sizes. To study raw recombination free of thymic and clonal selection effects, out-of-frame nonproductive sequences were analyzed. Using fastp at Q25 and MiXCR, TCRdb reprocessed the public reads and kept productive beta chains. Identical CDR3 protein sequences are pooled into one entry, listed with their most common genes and DNA. The V and J calls shown here were made by TCRdb, not taken from the authors' results. Present in this sample are 1.5 million to 2 million distinct CDR3 sequences, around a third of which were seen just once. About 0.27% of the sample is in the top ten clones.

The sequencing input was cord blood. The V gene is TRBV7-2 and the J gene is TRBJ2-1, with 8 middle bases fitting TRBD2. The TCR comes from a newborn girl in good health. The DNA sequence is as follows: TGCGCCAGCAGCTTGGTTTCTAGCGGGTCCTACAATGAGCAGTTCTTC. This sequence encodes CASSLVSSGSYNEQFF.